The sequence of this TCR beta chain was determined in a study of cytomegalovirus exposure and HLA in healthy donors. Study results and caveats: An apparent linkage of common viral pathogens to several of the most significant clusters emerged in a later analysis. Researchers left out some V segments, among them TRBV6-2 and TRBV6-3, as indistinguishable.

This CDR3 is built from 15 residues. The ends were cut back, 3 bases at V and 3 bases at J, with 14 bases in the middle. Germline-derived CDR1 and CDR2 are KGHSH and LQKENI. PCR primers comprised 60 Vbeta and 13 Jbeta primers. Generated by immunoSEQ multiplex PCR, the TCRdb table keeps only in-frame clones and is missing some. The table shows approximately 130,000 clones, with more than 80% occurring only once. This clone was counted a few times. No antigen is known for it. The sequenced sample was PBMCs. This receptor was taken from a man in his forties in good health and CMV-seronegative. The genes are TRBV18 and TRBJ1-1; D is possibly TRBD1 (6 bases). CDR3: CASSPKKGGDTEAFF. CDR3 nucleotide sequence: TGTGCCAGCTCACCTAAGAAGGGGGGGGACACTGAAGCTTTCTTT.